A single sample is the source of the 30 T cell receptor beta chains below, sequenced in a study of blood T cell repertoires in COVID-19. Some clones are missing from TCRdb's copy, which holds only in-frame ones; the method was immunoSEQ multiplex PCR. The table includes around 78,000 clones, 80% to 90% detected once. Source material: peripheral blood. These receptors were collected from a human donor in a cohort sampled during active COVID-19.

The V call is TRBV24-1, the J call TRBJ2-5; D uncertain. The CDR3 runs 13 residues. Germline lookup yields CDR1 KGHDR and CDR2 SFDVKD. V lost 6 bases and J lost 3, with 10 bases in between. Here the CDR3 DNA reads TGTGCCACCAGTTTTCCCCCGGAAGAGACCCAGTACTTC. Encoded protein: CATSFPPEETQYF.

The chain recombines TRBV2 with TRBJ2-1; no firm D call. The CDR3 sequence is 13 residues long. The ends were cut back, 3 bases at V and 14 bases at J, with 17 bases in the middle. Germline V lookup: CDR1 SNHLY, CDR2 FYNNEI. The CDR3 loop is CASSDSSEKDEFF. The CDR3 DNA sequence: TGTGCCAGCAGTGATTCCAGCGAGAAAGACGAGTTCTTC.

This sequence joins TRBV3-1 (or the pseudogene TRBV3-2) and TRBJ2-1; 8 nucleotides line up with TRBD2. CDR1 is LGHDT and CDR2 is YNNKEL in the germline V gene (reference sequence). The CDR3 sequence is 15 residues long. Losses at the gene ends were 6 bases for V and 0 bases for J; bases not matched to a gene: 4. In DNA, the CDR3 is TGTGCCAGCAGAGGCGGGGGGAGCTCCTACAATGAGCAGTTCTTC. Its protein product is CASRGGGSSYNEQFF.

The chain is built from TRBV6-5 and TRBJ1-1; 10 bases match TRBD1. The CDR3 totals 14 residues. Losses at the gene ends were 7 bases for V and 5 bases for J; bases not matched to a gene: 7. CDR1 and CDR2 (germline): MNHEY, SVGAGI. The CDR3 DNA is TGTGCCAGCAAGAGACAGGGGGCTGAAACTGAAGCTTTCTTT. Amino acid sequence: CASKRQGAETEAFF.

The chain joins TRBV5-1 to TRBJ1-1; TRBD1 agrees at 7 bases. CDR1 is SGHRS and CDR2 is YFSETQ in the germline V gene. There are 13 residues in the CDR3. V trimming: 4 bases; J trimming: 4 bases; junction bases outside the gene matches: 4. CDR3 loop: CASSIQGTTEAFF. The CDR3 DNA is TGCGCCAGCAGCATACAGGGGACCACTGAAGCTTTCTTT. Full variable domain (rest looked up from reference TRBV5-1 and TRBJ1-1): KAGVTQTPRYLIKTRGQQVTLSCSPISGHRSVSWYQQTPGQGLQFLFEYFSETQRNKGNFPGRFSGRQFSNSRSEMNVSTLELGDSALYLCASSIQGTTEAFFGQGTRLTVV.

This chain joins TRBV6-2 or TRBV6-3 and TRBJ2-6; D remains ambiguous. The ends were cut back, 0 bases at V and 0 bases at J, with 6 bases in the middle. Germline V CDR1 and CDR2: MNHEY, SVGEGT. The CDR3 totals 16 residues. The CDR3, as DNA: TGTGCCAGCAGTTACTCGCGTCTCTCTGGGGCCAACGTCCTGACTTTC. It translates to CASSYSRLSGANVLTF.

The CDR3 reads CASSNWDIGNTIYF. The CDR3 coding sequence is TGTGCCAGCAGCAACTGGGACATCGGAAACACCATATATTTT. The rearrangement joins TRBV7-9 to TRBJ1-3; perhaps TRBD1 as D (6 bases). Germline V gene sequence: CDR1 SEHNR, CDR2 FQNEAQ (reference sequence). CDR3 length: 14 residues. Trimming took 5 bases from V and 4 from J, leaving 12 bases between them.

This sequence joins TRBV6-1 and TRBJ2-5; tentatively, D is TRBD2 (5 bases). V dropped 1 base and J dropped 5 bases, with 14 bases sitting between them. The CDR3 is 15 residues long. Per germline, CDR1 MNHNS and CDR2 SASEGT. The CDR3 region is CASSEGNSRGETQYF. For the CDR3, the DNA is TGTGCCAGCAGTGAAGGGAACTCGCGCGGGGAGACCCAGTACTTC.

The gene calls are TRBV5-6 and TRBJ2-2; 7 bases map to TRBD2. Per germline, CDR1 SGHDT and CDR2 YYEEEE. The CDR3 is made up of 15 amino acids. Trimming removed 0 bases from V and 6 bases from J; junction bases left unmatched: 5. CDR3 region: CASSLVSGRAGELFF. CDR3 nucleotides: TGTGCCAGCAGCTTGGTTAGCGGGCGGGCCGGGGAGCTGTTTTTT.

This chain connects TRBV11-2 to TRBJ2-7; 7 positions match TRBD1. Germline-derived CDR1 and CDR2 are SGHAT and FQNNGV. The CDR3 is 12 amino acids. Trimming cost V 5 bases and J 5 bases; bases outside gene matches: 3. CDR3 loop: CASSRQGNEQYF. In DNA, the CDR3 is TGTGCCAGCAGCCGACAGGGCAACGAGCAGTACTTC.

This chain joins TRBV28 and TRBJ2-3; TRBD2 matches 10 bases. The CDR3 spans 15 residues. CDR1 is MDHEN, CDR2 SYDVKM, per germline. Trimming at V came to 7 bases and at J to 0 bases, leaving 4 bases not matched to a gene. The CDR3, as DNA: TGTGCCAGCAAGGGAGCGGGAGGGAGCACAGATACGCAGTATTTT. It yields the protein CASKGAGGSTDTQYF.

The sample holds one count of this clone. The rearrangement links TRBV6-6 to TRBJ2-3; maybe TRBD1 (5 bases). Germline CDR1 reads MNHNY; CDR2 reads SVGAGI (reference sequence). Trimming took off 0 bases at V and 4 bases at J, with 11 bases between the two ends. The CDR3 is 15 residues long. DNA for the CDR3: TGTGCCAGCAGTTACTCGTCAGGGCGCTCAGATACGCAGTATTTT. This sequence encodes CASSYSSGRSDTQYF.

The chain links TRBV7-2 to TRBJ2-7, with D possibly being TRBD1 (6 bases). V lost 2 bases to trimming and J lost 2 bases, with 13 bases between them. CDR1 is SGHTA, CDR2 FQGNSA, per germline. The CDR3 has 15 amino acids. The CDR3 sequence: CASSLSRGPTYEQYF. For the CDR3, the DNA is TGTGCCAGCAGCTTAAGCAGGGGACCCACCTACGAGCAGTACTTC.

This chain connects TRBV15 to TRBJ1-1, with D possibly being TRBD1 (6 bases). V lost 1 base to trimming and J lost 0 bases, with 9 bases between them. Germline assignment: CDR1 LNHNV and CDR2 YYDKDF (reference sequence). There are 15 residues in the CDR3. The CDR3 loop is CATSRGGQLNTEAFF. The CDR3 nucleotides read TGTGCCACCAGCAGAGGGGGACAACTGAACACTGAAGCTTTCTTT.

The chain is built from TRBV12-3 or TRBV12-4 and TRBJ1-1; D is uncertain. Trimming removed 8 bases from V and 0 bases from J, with 7 bases in between. There are 12 residues in the CDR3. The CDR3 DNA reads TGTGCCAGCGGGCTATTGAACACTGAAGCTTTCTTT. Protein product: CASGLLNTEAFF.

The chain couples TRBV23-1 to TRBJ2-3; TRBD2 matches 12 bases. TRBV23-1 is given ORF status, its function remaining uncertain. The trim removed 4 bases at V and 1 base at J, leaving 15 bases unmatched. The CDR3 is 20 amino acids. The CDR3, as DNA: TGCGCCAGCAGTCGCGATCGGGGAGCTAGCGGGAGGGCCGGCACAGATACGCAGTATTTT. It yields the protein CASSRDRGASGRAGTDTQYF.

The chain joins TRBV9 to TRBJ2-7; 9 nucleotides line up with TRBD2. CDR3 length: 15 residues. V lost 0 bases, J lost 4 bases, and 5 bases stayed unmatched. Germline CDR1 is SGDLS and CDR2 is YYNGEE. This CDR3 is CASSVVPSGKYEQYF. The DNA for the CDR3 is TGTGCCAGCAGCGTAGTGCCTAGCGGGAAATACGAGCAGTACTTC.

The J gene is TRBJ1-3, the V gene TRBV6-6; D remains ambiguous. The CDR3 covers 13 residues. The V end was cut by 10 bases, the J end by 0 bases, with 10 bases between. Germline V gene data show CDR1 as MNHNY and CDR2 as SVGAGI (reference sequence). This CDR3 is CATRPGSGNTIYF. Written as DNA, the CDR3 is TGTGCCACTCGACCGGGCTCTGGAAACACCATATATTTT.

This clone was recorded once. The genes are TRBV5-6 and TRBJ2-5, with TRBD2 matching 7 bases. Trimming at V came to 2 bases and at J to 7 bases, leaving 11 bases not matched to a gene. CDR1 and CDR2 (germline): SGHDT, YYEEEE. This CDR3 spans 15 amino acids. CDR3 sequence reads: CASSLPGEGSLTQYF. The CDR3 DNA sequence: TGTGCCAGCAGCTTACCCGGGGAGGGTTCATTGACCCAGTACTTC.

The chain is built from TRBV30 and TRBJ1-6; 7 bases are a match to TRBD1. Germline lookup yields CDR1 GTSNPN and CDR2 SVGIG (reference sequence). The ends lost 1 base at V and 9 bases at J; junction bases unmatched: 9. The CDR3 contains 15 residues. This CDR3 is CAWSAPTGNGSPLHF. CDR3 nucleotides: TGTGCCTGGAGTGCCCCGACAGGGAATGGTTCACCCCTCCACTTT. The entire variable domain, with the rest obtained from reference TRBV30 and TRBJ1-6, is as follows: SQTIHQWPATLVQPVGSPLSLECTVEGTSNPNLYWYRQAAGRGLQLLFYSVGIGQISSEVPQNLSASRPQDRQFILSSKKLLLSDSGFYLCAWSAPTGNGSPLHFGNGTRLTVT.

This chain uses TRBV14 with TRBJ2-3; D is unresolved. The CDR3 has 12 residues. Germline V gene sequence: CDR1 SGHDN, CDR2 FVKESK. The V end was cut by 4 bases, the J end by 2 bases, with 4 bases between. For the CDR3, the DNA is TGTGCCAGCAGCCTCCTCACAGATACGCAGTATTTT. This codes for CASSLLTDTQYF.

This chain joins TRBV4-2 and TRBJ1-5, with TRBD1 matching 11 bases. This CDR3 contains 16 residues. The J segment lost 7 bases and the V segment lost 0 bases, leaving 5 bases of the junction unmatched. The germline gives CDR1 LGHNA, CDR2 YNFKEQ. Here the CDR3 DNA reads TGTGCCAGCAGCCAAGATGAAGGGACAGGGGGACAGCCCCAGCATTTT. Protein sequence: CASSQDEGTGGQPQHF.

The V call is TRBV4-1, the J call TRBJ1-6, with D unresolved. CDR1 and CDR2 from the germline V gene are MGHRA and YSYEKL. CDR3 length: 13 amino acids. V was cut by 0 bases and J by 9 bases, with 6 bases left in between. The CDR3 is CASSQDQVSPLHF. CDR3 DNA: TGCGCCAGCAGCCAAGATCAGGTTTCACCCCTCCACTTT.

The J gene is TRBJ1-1, the V gene TRBV28; TRBD1 is a possible D gene (5 bases). V was shortened by 1 base and J by 8 bases, with 8 bases between the two germline ends. Germline CDR1 MDHEN, CDR2 SYDVKM. CDR3 size: 12 residues. The CDR3 region is CASSLYDREAFF. CDR3 bases: TGTGCCAGCAGTTTATACGACAGAGAAGCTTTCTTT.

The chain joins TRBV27 to TRBJ2-1; 16 bases line up with TRBD2. Germline V gene lookup returns CDR1 MNHEY and CDR2 SMNVEV (reference sequence). This CDR3 has 19 amino acids. The junction had 13 bases not matched to a gene; V was cut back by 6 bases and J by 5 bases. The CDR3 coding sequence is TGTGCCAGCAGCCCTTACGGCGGGACTAGCGGGAGGGCTGACAATGAGCAGTTCTTC. Its protein is CASSPYGGTSGRADNEQFF.

The chain uses TRBV5-8 and TRBJ2-5; TRBD2 aligns across 10 bases. This CDR3 contains 15 residues. V gave up 6 bases and J gave up 1 base; unmatched junction bases: 6. Germline assignment: CDR1 SGHTS and CDR2 YDEGEE. The CDR3, as DNA: TGTGCCAGCACCCGAAGCGGGGGGGCCCAAGAGACCCAGTACTTC. This sequence encodes CASTRSGGAQETQYF.

The chain employs TRBV30 and TRBJ2-5; D might be TRBD1 (6 bases). V lost 8 bases to trimming and J lost 3 bases, with 16 bases between them. Germline V gene sequence: CDR1 GTSNPN, CDR2 SVGIG (reference sequence). The CDR3 length is 13 residues. CDR3 sequence: CAGGRTHEETQYF. In DNA form, the CDR3 reads TGTGCCGGGGGCCGGACACATGAAGAGACCCAGTACTTC.

The J gene is TRBJ2-3, the V gene TRBV10-3; 9 bases map to TRBD1. J was trimmed by 3 bases and V by 2 bases; bases with no gene match: 15. The length of the CDR3 is 19 residues. In germline, CDR1 is ENHRY, CDR2 SYGVKD. Here the CDR3 reads CAISEQLTGGNIKTDTQYF. The CDR3 DNA reads as TGTGCCATCAGTGAGCAGCTGACAGGGGGTAATATAAAGACAGATACGCAGTATTTT.

The CDR3 loop is CASSQSSGGGGAGTDIQYF. DNA of the CDR3: TGTGCCAGCAGCCAATCCTCCGGAGGGGGTGGGGCCGGGACAGACATTCAGTACTTC. The chain is built from TRBV4-2 and TRBJ2-4, with D maybe TRBD1 (7 bases). Trimming cost V 2 bases and J 8 bases, with 28 bases left between them. Germline V gene lookup returns CDR1 LGHNA and CDR2 YNFKEQ. The CDR3 length is 19 residues.

This chain links TRBV10-1 with TRBJ2-5; D is uncertain. The germline gives CDR1 WNHNN, CDR2 SYGVQD (reference sequence). V was trimmed by 3 bases and J by 1 base, leaving 24 bases between them. This CDR3 spans 19 amino acids. The CDR3 loop is CASSDPDGTTTNGQETQYF. The CDR3 region has the DNA TGCGCCAGCAGTGATCCCGACGGAACGACCACTAACGGCCAAGAGACCCAGTACTTC.